This section outlines one TCR beta chain sequence together with its context. The CDR3 sequence is 14 residues long. The germline gives CDR1 MNHEY, CDR2 SVGAGI. The V end lost 5 bases, the J end lost 2 bases, and 10 bases lay between the germline ends. This entry comes from a study of cytotoxic CD8 clonotypes in ibrutinib-treated CLL. Data came from immunoSEQ multiplex PCR; TCRdb stores just in-frame clones and leaves some out. Found here are some 200,000 clones, more than 70% of them singletons; the top ten hold roughly 10%. Sequences were derived from PBMCs, sampled after 12 months of ibrutinib treatment. V gene TRBV6-5 combines with J gene TRBJ1-5; no firm D call. This receptor was taken from a human donor with chronic lymphocytic leukemia. The CDR3 reads CASSESGGNQPQHF. The CDR3 DNA follows: TGTGCCAGCAGTGAAAGCGGGGGCAATCAGCCCCAGCATTTT.